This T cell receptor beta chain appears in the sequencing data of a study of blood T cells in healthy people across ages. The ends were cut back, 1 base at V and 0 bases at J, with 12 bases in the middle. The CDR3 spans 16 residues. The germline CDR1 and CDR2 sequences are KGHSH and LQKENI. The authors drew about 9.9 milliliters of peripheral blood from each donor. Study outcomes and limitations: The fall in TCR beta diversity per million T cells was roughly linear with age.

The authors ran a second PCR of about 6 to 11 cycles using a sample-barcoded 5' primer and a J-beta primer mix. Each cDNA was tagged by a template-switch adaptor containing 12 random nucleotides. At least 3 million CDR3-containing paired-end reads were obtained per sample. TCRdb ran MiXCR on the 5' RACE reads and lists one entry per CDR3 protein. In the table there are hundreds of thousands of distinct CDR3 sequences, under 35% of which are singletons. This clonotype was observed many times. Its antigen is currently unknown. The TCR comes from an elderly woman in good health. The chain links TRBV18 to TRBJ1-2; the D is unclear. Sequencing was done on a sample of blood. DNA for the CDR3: TGTGCCAGCTCACCACGGGAAGCAGTTACTAACTATGGCTACACCTTC. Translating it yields CASSPREAVTNYGYTF.